One T cell receptor (beta chain) is described in this entry. Profiling relied on immunoSEQ multiplex PCR, and the TCRdb table lists in-frame clones only, not all of them. The table has 550,000 to 850,000 clones, 72% seen once. The CDR3 spans 13 residues. Trimming cost V 7 bases and J 2 bases, with 11 bases left between them. Germline lookup yields CDR1 MDHEN and CDR2 SYDVKM. This sample stems from a study of shared clonotypes between healthy human individuals. Input material: memory CD4+ T cells sorted from blood. Specified subset: CD45RA-negative fraction. The sequence came from a woman aged 25 to 39 in good health. The rearrangement links TRBV28 to TRBJ1-2; D is unresolved. CDR3 bases: TGTGCCAGCACCTTGGACGGGAACTATGGCTACACCTTC. Encoded protein: CASTLDGNYGYTF.